This is a list of T cell receptor beta chains from one sample in a study of T cells in localized non-small cell lung cancer. Profiled with immunoSEQ multiplex PCR; TCRdb holds only in-frame clones, not every one. The data contain some 51,000 clones, 75% to 90% of them singletons. The sample was peripheral blood, taken before any cancer treatment. The origin of the receptors is a woman between 35 and 75 years old with stage I lung adenocarcinoma. The CDR3 runs from the conserved cysteine through the conserved F or W. A D gene is named only where the DNA matches it firmly. A clone size is listed for some rows: how often the clone was seen (once, few, many), or a class if it is expanded.

V gene	J gene	D gene	clone size	CDR3 protein	CDR3 DNA
TRBV5-1	TRBJ2-5	NA	once	CASGQKLAQYF	TGCGCCAGCGGACAAAAGCTGGCCCAGTACTTC
TRBV11-2	TRBJ2-6	NA	NA	CASSPEGRRSGANVLTF	TGTGCCAGCAGCCCAGAGGGTCGACGCTCTGGGGCCAACGTCCTGACTTTC
TRBV10-3	TRBJ2-6	TRBD2	NA	CAISVVAGALSSGANVLTF	TGTGCCATCAGTGTGGTAGCGGGGGCCCTCTCCTCTGGGGCCAACGTCCTGACTTTC
TRBV29-1	TRBJ1-2	TRBD1	NA	CSVGPGQGYGYTF	TGCAGCGTCGGACCGGGACAGGGCTATGGCTACACCTTC
TRBV7-8	TRBJ2-3	TRBD1	NA	CASSWRTGFADTQYF	TGTGCCAGCAGCTGGAGGACAGGGTTCGCAGATACGCAGTATTTT
TRBV4-1	TRBJ2-7	NA	NA	CASSQVHEQYF	TGCGCCAGCAGCCAAGTCCACGAGCAGTACTTC
TRBV6-5	TRBJ1-2	TRBD1	NA	CASSSTGGAWTF	TGTGCCAGCAGTTCTACAGGGGGCGCGTGGACCTTC
TRBV6-5	TRBJ1-1	NA	NA	CASSWRGTEAFF	TGTGCCAGCAGTTGGAGGGGGACTGAAGCTTTCTTT
TRBV6-5	TRBJ2-5	NA	NA	CASSSSQTQYF	TGTGCCAGCAGTTCCTCGCAGACCCAGTACTTC
TRBV7-6	TRBJ1-3	TRBD1	NA	CASSSTPTGVENTIYF	TGTGCCAGCAGCTCTACTCCGACAGGGGTCGAAAACACCATATATTTT
TRBV10-3	TRBJ1-4	NA	NA	CATQEKQKATNEKLFF	TGTGCCACCCAAGAGAAACAGAAGGCAACTAATGAAAAACTGTTTTTT
TRBV15	TRBJ2-1	NA	NA	CATSSAPWDSYNEQFF	TGTGCCACCAGCAGTGCCCCTTGGGACTCCTACAATGAGCAGTTCTTC
TRBV6-1	TRBJ2-2	TRBD1	NA	CASSAGTGDGAGELFF	TGTGCCAGCAGTGCCGGGACAGGGGATGGGGCCGGGGAGCTGTTTTTT
TRBV19	TRBJ1-1	NA	few	CASSEVWNTEAFF	TGTGCCAGTAGTGAGGTGTGGAACACTGAAGCTTTCTTT
TRBV9	TRBJ1-6	NA	medium-sized	CASSVAWGERPLHF	TGTGCCAGCAGCGTAGCTTGGGGGGAGAGACCCCTCCACTTT
TRBV15	TRBJ2-7	NA	NA	CATSRDPRSANEQYF	TGTGCCACCAGCAGAGATCCGAGGTCAGCAAACGAGCAGTACTTC
TRBV7-7	TRBJ2-1	TRBD1	NA	CASSLRTGGSYNEQFF	TGTGCCAGCAGCCTGCGGACAGGGGGCTCCTACAATGAGCAGTTCTTC
TRBV5-1	TRBJ2-5	TRBD2	NA	CASSSLAVGETQYF	TGCGCCAGCAGCTCTCTAGCGGTGGGTGAGACCCAGTACTTC
TRBV7-6	TRBJ1-2	NA	NA	CASSSREGSGYGYTF	TGTGCCAGCAGCTCCCGGGAGGGTTCGGGCTATGGCTACACCTTC
TRBV9	TRBJ1-1	NA	NA	CASSPAPRGNTEAFF	TGTGCCAGCAGCCCGGCCCCGAGGGGGAACACTGAAGCTTTCTTT
TRBV5-6	TRBJ2-7	TRBD2	NA	CASSLGGTSGYEQYF	TGTGCCAGCAGCTTGGGGGGGACTAGCGGCTACGAGCAGTACTTC
TRBV19	TRBJ1-6	NA	NA	CASSTDRDNSPLHF	TGTGCCAGTAGTACGGACAGAGATAATTCACCCCTCCACTTT
TRBV7-2	TRBJ2-5	TRBD2	NA	CASGVAGRPGTQYF	TGTGCCAGCGGAGTAGCGGGGCGTCCCGGGACCCAGTACTTC
TRBV10-2	TRBJ1-6	NA	NA	CASSAGGGDSPLHF	TGCGCCAGCAGTGCGGGGGGCGGGGATTCACCCCTCCACTTT
TRBV30	TRBJ2-1	TRBD2	NA	CAWTQTSGGINEQFF	TGTGCCTGGACCCAGACTAGCGGGGGGATTAATGAGCAGTTCTTC
TRBV7-9	TRBJ1-6	NA	NA	CASSLGGGSSPLHF	TGTGCCAGCAGCTTAGGAGGGGGATCTTCACCCCTCCACTTT